One and the same sample provided the 13 T cell receptor beta chains below, sequenced in a study of blood T cell repertoires in COVID-19. Repertoires were generated with immunoSEQ multiplex PCR, while TCRdb's copy carries only in-frame clones and drops some. The sample records roughly 75,000 clones, 70% to 85% being singletons. The sequencing input was peripheral blood. The receptors were gathered from an older woman with acute or convalescent COVID-19.

The V call is TRBV28, the J call TRBJ2-7; 11 bases are shared with TRBD1. The V segment lost 5 bases and the J segment 4 bases; nucleotides outside the gene matches: 7. Germline V gene lookup returns CDR1 MDHEN and CDR2 SYDVKM. The CDR3 consists of 15 residues. CDR3 loop: CASSGRTGGWYEQYF. CDR3 DNA sequence: TGTGCCAGCAGTGGCCGGACAGGGGGCTGGTACGAGCAGTACTTC. Supplemented by reference TRBV28 and TRBJ2-7, the full variable domain reads DVKVTQSSRYLVKRTGEKVFLECVQDMDHENMFWYRQDPGLGLRLIYFSYDVKMKEKGDIPEGYSVSREKKERFSLILESASTNQTSMYLCASSGRTGGWYEQYFGPGTRLTVT.

The chain recombines TRBV19 with TRBJ2-7; 7 positions match TRBD2. The CDR3 totals 13 residues. Germline CDR1 is LNHDA and CDR2 is SQIVND (reference sequence). V was pared by 9 bases and J by 2 bases, with 7 bases of the junction left unmatched. CDR3 region: CASPPRGAYEQYF. The CDR3 nucleotides are TGTGCCAGCCCCCCCCGGGGGGCCTACGAGCAGTACTTC.

The V call is TRBV29-1, the J call TRBJ2-5, with a tentative D call TRBD1 (5 bases). The CDR3 has 13 amino acids. The ends were cut back, 4 bases at V and 4 bases at J, with 13 bases in the middle. Looked up from germline, CDR1 is SQVTM and CDR2 is ANQGSEA. DNA for the CDR3: TGCAGCGTTGCGGCAGGGTCAACAGAGACCCAGTACTTC. Its protein is CSVAAGSTETQYF.

V and J are TRBV19 and TRBJ1-1; 8 nucleotides line up with TRBD1. This CDR3 region has 12 residues. With 8 bases clipped from V and 2 bases from J, the junction kept 1 base outside the gene matches. Per germline, CDR1 LNHDA and CDR2 SQIVND (reference sequence). Written as DNA, the CDR3 is TGTGCCAGTCAGGGGGCAAACACTGAAGCTTTCTTT. It translates to CASQGANTEAFF.

The chain combines TRBV9 with TRBJ1-4, with no clear D. Germline loops: CDR1 SGDLS, CDR2 YYNGEE. The V end was cut by 4 bases, the J end by 6 bases, with 28 bases between. This CDR3 comprises 19 residues. The CDR3 nucleotides read TGTGCCAGCAGCCTAGGGTACCGGGGAACTGGAGGAATGGATGAAAAACTGTTTTTT. Protein product: CASSLGYRGTGGMDEKLFF.

CDR3: CASSQALQGGRSPLHF. Written as DNA, the CDR3 is TGTGCCAGCAGCCAAGCTCTACAGGGGGGTCGCTCACCCCTCCACTTT. The chain employs TRBV3-1 (or the pseudogene TRBV3-2) and TRBJ1-6, with 8 bases aligning to TRBD1. The CDR3 loop spans 16 amino acids. V shed 1 base, J shed 10 bases, and the junction held 9 bases outside the gene matches. Germline V gene data show CDR1 as LGHDT and CDR2 as YNNKEL (reference sequence).

The chain joins TRBV19 to TRBJ1-5, with D possibly matching TRBD1 (6 bases). Per the germline V gene, CDR1 is LNHDA and CDR2 is SQIVND (reference sequence). The length of the CDR3 is 13 residues. Trimming removed 7 bases at V and 7 bases at J, with 14 bases between. Here the CDR3 DNA reads TGTGCCAGTACCCAGACAGGCGGGCAGCCCCAGCATTTT. Its translation is CASTQTGGQPQHF.

The chain has TRBV28 and TRBJ2-7; 7 bases align to TRBD1. The CDR3 covers 14 residues. Germline V gives CDR1 MDHEN, CDR2 SYDVKM. Trimming took 8 bases from V and 2 from J; bases not matched to a gene: 9. The DNA of the CDR3 is TGTGCCAGCGGAAAGACAGGGAGCCCCTACGAGCAGTACTTC. It specifies CASGKTGSPYEQYF. The full variable domain, in which reference TRBV28 and TRBJ2-7 provide the parts outside the CDR3, is DVKVTQSSRYLVKRTGEKVFLECVQDMDHENMFWYRQDPGLGLRLIYFSYDVKMKEKGDIPEGYSVSREKKERFSLILESASTNQTSMYLCASGKTGSPYEQYFGPGTRLTVT.

The genes are TRBV3-1 (or the pseudogene TRBV3-2) and TRBJ2-1; TRBD2 matches 8 bases. The CDR3 covers 16 residues. With V trimmed by 2 bases and J by 7 bases, 10 bases remained unmatched. The germline V gene encodes CDR1 LGHDT and CDR2 YNNKEL (reference sequence). The CDR3 protein is CASSQPPSGSGNEQFF. The CDR3 bases are TGTGCCAGCAGCCAACCTCCGAGCGGGAGTGGTAATGAGCAGTTCTTC.

This clone was picked up a small number of times. The chain joins TRBV19 to TRBJ1-5; no reliable D call. The ends were cut back, 7 bases at V and 6 bases at J, with 19 bases in the middle. Germline assignment: CDR1 LNHDA and CDR2 SQIVND (reference sequence). This CDR3 has 15 amino acids. This CDR3 reads CASTLRGFEGQPQHF. For the CDR3, the DNA is TGTGCCAGTACCCTCCGGGGTTTTGAGGGTCAGCCCCAGCATTTT.

The rearrangement joins TRBV5-1 to TRBJ2-1, with D tentatively TRBD2 (6 bases). Trimming left V 0 bases short and J 7 bases short, with 14 bases between. The CDR3 covers 15 residues. Germline values: CDR1 SGHRS, CDR2 YFSETQ. This CDR3 reads CASSLVASVLNEQFF. The CDR3 DNA reads as TGCGCCAGCAGCTTGGTTGCTAGCGTTTTGAATGAGCAGTTCTTC.

The V gene is TRBV20-1, the J gene TRBJ2-1; 9 bases agree with TRBD2. The CDR3 totals 17 residues. CDR1 and CDR2 (germline): DFQATT, SNEGSKA (reference sequence). J lost 2 bases, V lost 3 bases, and 11 bases had no gene match. CDR3 DNA: TGCAGTGCTAGTGGACTAGCGAGGAGGGGGGCCTACAATGAGCAGTTCTTC. Protein: CSASGLARRGAYNEQFF.

This sequence joins TRBV3-1 (or the pseudogene TRBV3-2) and TRBJ2-1, with 11 bases identical to TRBD2. The CDR3 runs to 16 residues. The V segment lost 4 bases and the J segment 4 bases; nucleotides outside the gene matches: 6. CDR1 and CDR2 (germline): LGHDT, YNNKEL (reference sequence). This chain's CDR3 is CASSPETSGIYNEQFF. The DNA of the CDR3 is TGTGCCAGCAGCCCAGAGACTAGCGGGATTTACAATGAGCAGTTCTTC.